This T cell receptor (beta chain) was captured by sequencing in a study of identical twins. This clonotype was observed at least ten times. The target antigen is unknown. Overall study findings and caveats: Surplus twin overlap in beta out-of-frame sequences was less pronounced.

Trimming took 7 bases from V and 2 from J, leaving 14 bases between them. From germline, CDR1 is SGHTA and CDR2 FQGTGA. This CDR3 has 14 amino acids. TCRdb recomputed calls from the 5' RACE reads with MiXCR, one row per CDR3 protein. The table includes more than 250,000 distinct CDR3 sequences, more than 6.5% detected once. Separately, the same data were catalogued under a study of yellow fever vaccine responses in identical twins.

Sequenced material: memory (CD45RO+) T cells sorted from blood. The TCR was taken from a woman in her late teens or twenties in good health. V is TRBV7-3 and J is TRBJ2-5, with a possible D match to TRBD2 (6 bases). The CDR3 DNA follows: TGTGCCAGCATCCTACATAGCGGACAAGAGACCCAGTACTTC. Translating gives CASILHSGQETQYF.